Shown below are 18 T cell receptor beta chains from a single sample sequenced in a study of monozygotic twins with inflammatory bowel disease. One entry per CDR3 protein, without DNA, is what TCRdb gives after re-calling the 5' RACE reads. The table for this sample gives some 210,000 distinct CDR3 sequences. Sequencing was performed on blood. The receptors stem from a human donor with ulcerative colitis or Crohn's disease, or a healthy co-twin of an affected twin (not recorded which).

The chain employs TRBV6-1 and TRBJ1-5; TCRdb indicates TRBD1, and absent DNA this call remains unverified. The CDR3 is 14 residues long. Germline V gene lookup returns CDR1 MNHNS and CDR2 SASEGT. CDR3 in amino acids: CASSGQGSNQPQHF.

The chain links TRBV29-1 to TRBJ2-1; TCRdb lists TRBD1, though no DNA is available to test this call. The CDR3 totals 14 residues. The germline CDR1 and CDR2 sequences are SQVTM and ANQGSEA. The chain's CDR3 is CSVEIFGTGNEQFF.

This CDR3 reads CASRNSPQETQYF. This chain connects TRBV5-1 to TRBJ2-5. CDR3 size: 13 residues. Germline CDR1 reads SGHRS; CDR2 reads YFSETQ.

The gene calls are TRBV7-9 and TRBJ2-5. The CDR3 sequence is 14 residues long. Germline loops: CDR1 SEHNR, CDR2 FQNEAQ (reference sequence). The CDR3 loop is CASSLLGSTETQYF. The whole variable domain, remainder taken from reference TRBV7-9 and TRBJ2-5, is DTGVSQNPRHKITKRGQNVTFRCDPISEHNRLYWYRQTLGQGPEFLTYFQNEAQLEKSRLLSDRFSAERPKGSFSTLEIQRTEQGDSAMYLCASSLLGSTETQYFGPGTRLLVL.

J is TRBJ1-3 and V is TRBV5-1. CDR3 length: 13 residues. Per the germline V gene, CDR1 is SGHRS and CDR2 is YFSETQ. The CDR3 sequence: CASSEESGNTIYF.

The chain's CDR3 is CASRPDRDEQYF. This chain connects TRBV5-4 to TRBJ2-7; TCRdb's D call of TRBD1 is untestable without DNA. Germline V gene sequence: CDR1 SGHNT, CDR2 YYREEE (reference sequence). This CDR3 comprises 12 residues. The variable domain in full, with the rest retrieved from reference TRBV5-4 and TRBJ2-7, is ETGVTQSPTHLIKTRGQQVTLRCSSQSGHNTVSWYQQALGQGPQFIFQYYREEENGRGNFPPRFSGLQFPNYSSELNVNALELDDSALYLCASRPDRDEQYFGPGTRLTVT.

The chain combines TRBV6-1 with TRBJ1-2. Germline loops: CDR1 MNHNS, CDR2 SASEGT. There are 15 residues in the CDR3. CDR3 amino acids: CASSENLSRPDGYTF.

The chain carries TRBV18 and TRBJ2-7; TCRdb's D call, TRBD2, is unchecked because there is no DNA. This CDR3 region has 17 residues. CDR1 is KGHSH, CDR2 LQKENI, per germline. CDR3 sequence reads: CASSPQSYSLKNYEQYF.

The chain has TRBV7-8 and TRBJ2-3; there is no DNA to check the TCRdb D call of TRBD1. CDR3 length: 18 amino acids. The germline V gene has CDR1 SGHVS and CDR2 FQNEAQ. The CDR3 is CASSTPSSETGSTDTQYF.

CDR3 residues: CASSPSDREVTQYF. The rearrangement joins TRBV18 to TRBJ2-5; TCRdb calls TRBD1, which cannot be checked without DNA. Germline-derived CDR1 and CDR2 are KGHSH and LQKENI. The CDR3 covers 14 residues.

V gene TRBV2 combines with J gene TRBJ1-2; no DNA is available, so the TRBD1 call from TCRdb remains unchecked. The CDR3 is 13 amino acids. The germline V gene encodes CDR1 SNHLY and CDR2 FYNNEI. The CDR3 reads CASSAAAGNGYTF.

The chain has TRBV12-3 or TRBV12-4 and TRBJ2-2; TCRdb names TRBD1, which stays unverified in the absence of DNA. This CDR3 has 15 amino acids. CDR3 loop: CASSPRTANTGELFF.

The rearrangement uses TRBV3-1 and TRBJ2-2; the D call of TRBD1 rests on TCRdb alone, since no DNA is present to check it. The CDR3 is 13 amino acids. The germline gives CDR1 LGHDT, CDR2 YNNKEL (reference sequence). The chain's CDR3 is CASSPRQAGELFF.

The J gene is TRBJ2-3, the V gene TRBV5-1; TCRdb picks TRBD2, but there is no DNA to check that call. The germline V gene has CDR1 SGHRS and CDR2 YFSETQ. This CDR3 is 18 amino acids long. The CDR3 loop reads CASSFKFTGGGLTDTQYF.

The chain joins TRBV7-2 to TRBJ2-2; the TCRdb D gene call, TRBD1, has no DNA to confirm it. CDR3 length equals 16 residues. CDR1 is SGHTA, CDR2 FQGNSA, per germline. The CDR3 sequence: CASSLSGGAGLGELFF.

V and J are TRBV9 and TRBJ2-1; with no DNA, the TCRdb D assignment of TRBD2 cannot be verified. CDR3 size: 14 residues. Germline V gene data show CDR1 as SGDLS and CDR2 as YYNGEE. This chain's CDR3 is CASSARLAGSEQFF.

The V call is TRBV10-1, the J call TRBJ1-1. Germline lookup yields CDR1 WNHNN and CDR2 SYGVQD (reference sequence). The CDR3 length is 15 residues. This CDR3 is CASSEFLNGNTEAFF.

The rearrangement links TRBV7-9 to TRBJ2-7; the TCRdb call, TRBD1, lacks DNA for checking. Looked up from germline, CDR1 is SEHNR and CDR2 is FQNEAQ (reference sequence). The CDR3 runs to 14 residues. The CDR3 loop reads CASSPWTNLYEQYF. Complete variable domain (other parts from reference TRBV7-9 and TRBJ2-7): DTGVSQNPRHKITKRGQNVTFRCDPISEHNRLYWYRQTLGQGPEFLTYFQNEAQLEKSRLLSDRFSAERPKGSFSTLEIQRTEQGDSAMYLCASSPWTNLYEQYFGPGTRLTVT.